This entry is about one T cell receptor (beta chain). Primers: 60 Vbeta forward and 13 Jbeta reverse. The method was immunoSEQ multiplex PCR; TCRdb's version includes in-frame clones alone and lacks a portion of them. Counted here are hundreds of thousands of clones, almost 85% occurring once; the ten biggest clones make up about 0.6%. This sample is drawn from a study of cytomegalovirus exposure and HLA in healthy donors. The receptor's source is a woman aged 40 to 50 in good health and CMV-seronegative. The sample comprised PBMCs.

Written as DNA, the CDR3 is TGTGCCAGCAGTTACTCCCGACAGGGGGCGAAGAATGAGCAGTTCTTC. Its translation is CASSYSRQGAKNEQFF. The rearrangement uses TRBV6-5 and TRBJ2-1; 10 bases agree with TRBD1. The CDR3 contains 16 residues. J was trimmed by 7 bases and V by 0 bases; bases with no gene match: 6. Germline CDR1 MNHEY, CDR2 SVGAGI.